These 10 T cell receptor beta chains were sequenced from one sample in a study of T-cell memory formation after mild COVID-19. Each CDR3 protein gets one entry after TCRdb re-called the 5' RACE reads with MiXCR. The table has 300,000 to 400,000 distinct CDR3 sequences, roughly 21% seen once. Sequencing was performed on PBMCs or a T cell subset sorted from them (not recorded which). Receptor source: an adult woman who had mild COVID-19 (a few samples of this study predate the infection). Cell type and time point are not known.

This clonotype was counted ten times or more. The CDR3 nucleotides read TGTGCCAGCAGTTTAGGGGCTAGCGGGGGGTACGAGCAGTACTTC. Translation: CASSLGASGGYEQYF. This chain connects TRBV6-5 to TRBJ2-7, with 11 bases fitting TRBD2. Trimming at V came to 4 bases and at J to 4 bases, leaving 6 bases not matched to a gene. The CDR3 runs to 15 residues. Germline CDR1 and CDR2: MNHEY and SVGAGI.

This clonotype came up a few times. V is TRBV9 and J is TRBJ2-2; D might be TRBD2 (6 bases). The CDR3 loop spans 16 amino acids. Germline CDR1 and CDR2: SGDLS and YYNGEE. Trimming left V 0 bases short and J 0 bases short, with 9 bases between. The CDR3: CASSVGGDANTGELFF. As DNA, the CDR3 is TGTGCCAGCAGCGTAGGGGGGGACGCGAACACCGGGGAGCTGTTTTTT. The entire variable domain, with the rest obtained from reference TRBV9 and TRBJ2-2, is as follows: DSGVTQTPKHLITATGQRVTLRCSPRSGDLSVYWYQQSLDQGLQFLIQYYNGEERAKGNILERFSAQQFPDLHSELNLSSLELGDSALYFCASSVGGDANTGELFFGEGSRLTVL.

The chain uses TRBV20-1 and TRBJ2-7; the D is unclear. Germline-derived CDR1 and CDR2 are DFQATT and SNEGSKA (reference sequence). The germline V and J ends were trimmed by 6 bases and 3 bases, with 15 bases remaining between them. The CDR3 is 13 residues long. In DNA, the CDR3 is TGCAGTGCCCCCGTCGGCGATTACTACGAGCAGTACTTC. Its translation is CSAPVGDYYEQYF.

The genes are TRBV12-3 or TRBV12-4 and TRBJ2-2, with 10 bases aligning to TRBD2. The CDR3 consists of 18 residues. After removal of 0 bases from V and 4 bases from J, the junction contained 8 bases not matched to a gene. The CDR3 region is CASSLAWSSGSGTGELFF. In nucleotides, the CDR3 is TGTGCCAGCAGTTTAGCGTGGTCTAGCGGGAGTGGCACCGGGGAGCTGTTTTTT.

This sequence joins TRBV12-3 or TRBV12-4 and TRBJ1-1, with D hard to call. Trimming left V 7 bases short and J 2 bases short, with 14 bases between. The CDR3 covers 14 residues. The CDR3 protein is CASNWAEINTEAFF. The CDR3 DNA is TGTGCCAGCAACTGGGCCGAGATAAACACTGAAGCTTTCTTT.

This chain links TRBV5-1 with TRBJ2-3; possible D gene TRBD1, 5 bases. Germline lookup yields CDR1 SGHRS and CDR2 YFSETQ. This CDR3 region has 15 residues. Trimming cost V 4 bases and J 4 bases, with 16 bases left between them. CDR3 coding DNA: TGCGCCAGCAGCCTTGTAGGTGGGGCCGCAGATACGCAGTATTTT. Its translation: CASSLVGGAADTQYF.

V and J are TRBV7-2 and TRBJ2-1; D may correspond to TRBD1 or TRBD2 (6 bases each). The V and J ends lost 8 bases and 8 bases respectively, with 19 bases between them. The CDR3 contains 14 residues. Germline loops: CDR1 SGHTA, CDR2 FQGNSA. CDR3 protein: CASSWGAPQDEQFF. The CDR3 DNA reads TGTGCCAGCTCCTGGGGGGCCCCACAAGATGAGCAGTTCTTC.

The chain couples TRBV30 to TRBJ2-2, with unresolved D. The length of the CDR3 is 14 residues. The ends were cut back, 3 bases at V and 3 bases at J, with 11 bases in the middle. Germline V gene sequence: CDR1 GTSNPN, CDR2 SVGIG (reference sequence). CDR3 in DNA: TGTGCCTGGAGCCCGGGTTACGACACCGGGGAGCTGTTTTTT. Translation gives CAWSPGYDTGELFF.

V gene TRBV5-6 combines with J gene TRBJ1-1, with D possibly matching TRBD1 (5 bases). The V end lost 1 base, the J end lost 7 bases, and 14 bases lay between the germline ends. This CDR3 spans 14 amino acids. CDR1 is SGHDT and CDR2 is YYEEEE in the germline V gene. The CDR3 region has the DNA TGTGCCAGCAGCTTGCCCGGTGGGGGATTTGAAGCTTTCTTT. Its translation: CASSLPGGGFEAFF. The full variable domain, its missing parts supplied by reference TRBV5-6 and TRBJ1-1, is DAGVTQSPTHLIKTRGQQVTLRCSPKSGHDTVSWYQQALGQGPQFIFQYYEEEERQRGNFPDRFSGHQFPNYSSELNVNALLLGDSALYLCASSLPGGGFEAFFGQGTRLTVV.

This clonotype has a handful of counts. This chain joins TRBV5-5 and TRBJ2-3, with TRBD2 identical over 7 bases. This CDR3 has 15 amino acids. Trimming took 3 bases from V and 5 from J; bases not matched to a gene: 9. Germline-derived CDR1 and CDR2 are SGHKS and YYEKEE (reference sequence). Written as DNA, the CDR3 is TGTGCCAGCAGCTCGTTTGGGGGGGGAGAAGATACGCAGTATTTT. Translation gives CASSSFGGGEDTQYF.